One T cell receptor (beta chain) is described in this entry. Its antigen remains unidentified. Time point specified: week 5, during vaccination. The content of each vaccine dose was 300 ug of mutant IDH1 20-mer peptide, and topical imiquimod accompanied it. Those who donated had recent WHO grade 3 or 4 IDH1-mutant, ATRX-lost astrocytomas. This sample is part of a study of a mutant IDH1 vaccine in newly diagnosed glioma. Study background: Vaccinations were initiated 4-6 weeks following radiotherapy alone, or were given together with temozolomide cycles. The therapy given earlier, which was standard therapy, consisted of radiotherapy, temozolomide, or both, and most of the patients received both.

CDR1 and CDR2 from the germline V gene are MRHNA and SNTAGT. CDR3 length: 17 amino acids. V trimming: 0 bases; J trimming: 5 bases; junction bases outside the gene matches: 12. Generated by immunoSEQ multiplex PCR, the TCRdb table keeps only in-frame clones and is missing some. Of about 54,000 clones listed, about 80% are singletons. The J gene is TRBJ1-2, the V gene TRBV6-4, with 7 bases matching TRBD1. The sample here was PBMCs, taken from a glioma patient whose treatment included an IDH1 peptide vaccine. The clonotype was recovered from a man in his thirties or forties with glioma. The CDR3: CASSDSFRQGPIYGYTF. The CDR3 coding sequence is TGTGCCAGCAGTGACTCTTTCAGACAGGGCCCAATTTATGGCTACACCTTC.